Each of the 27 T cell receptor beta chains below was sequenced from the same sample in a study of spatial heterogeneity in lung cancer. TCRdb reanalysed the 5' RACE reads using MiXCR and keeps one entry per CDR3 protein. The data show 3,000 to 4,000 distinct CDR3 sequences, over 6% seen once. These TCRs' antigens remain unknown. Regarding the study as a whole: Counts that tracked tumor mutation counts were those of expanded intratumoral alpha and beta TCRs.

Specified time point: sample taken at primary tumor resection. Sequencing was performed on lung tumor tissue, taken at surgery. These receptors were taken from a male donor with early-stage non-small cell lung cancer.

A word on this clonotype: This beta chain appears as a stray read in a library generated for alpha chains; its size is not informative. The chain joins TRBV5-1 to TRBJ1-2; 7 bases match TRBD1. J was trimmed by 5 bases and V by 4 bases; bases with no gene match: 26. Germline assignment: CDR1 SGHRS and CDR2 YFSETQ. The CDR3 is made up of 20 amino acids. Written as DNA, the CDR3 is TGCGCCAGCAGCACTTTACTCTTGGGGACAGCCTCATTCCACTCTTATGGCTACACCTTC. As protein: CASSTLLLGTASFHSYGYTF.

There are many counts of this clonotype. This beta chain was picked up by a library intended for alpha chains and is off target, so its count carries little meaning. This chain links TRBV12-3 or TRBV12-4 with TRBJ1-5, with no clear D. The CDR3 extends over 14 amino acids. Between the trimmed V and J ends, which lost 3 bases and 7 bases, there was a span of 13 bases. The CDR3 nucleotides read TGTGCCAGCAGTTTCGGTTTCGGAGCCCAGCCCCAGCATTTT. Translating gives CASSFGFGAQPQHF.

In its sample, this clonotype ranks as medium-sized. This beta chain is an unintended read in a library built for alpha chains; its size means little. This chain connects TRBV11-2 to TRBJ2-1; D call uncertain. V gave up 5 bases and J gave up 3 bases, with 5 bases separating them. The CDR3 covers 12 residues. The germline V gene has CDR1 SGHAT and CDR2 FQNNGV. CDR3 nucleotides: TGTGCCAGCAGCCCCGTCTACAATGAGCAGTTCTTC. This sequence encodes CASSPVYNEQFF.

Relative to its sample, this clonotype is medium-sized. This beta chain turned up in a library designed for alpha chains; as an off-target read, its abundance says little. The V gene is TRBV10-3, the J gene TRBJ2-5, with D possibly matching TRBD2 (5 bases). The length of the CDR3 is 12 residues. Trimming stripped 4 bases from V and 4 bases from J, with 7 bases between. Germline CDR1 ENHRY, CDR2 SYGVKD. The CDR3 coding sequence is TGTGCCATCAGTGTCCGGGGAGAGACCCAGTACTTC. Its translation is CAISVRGETQYF.

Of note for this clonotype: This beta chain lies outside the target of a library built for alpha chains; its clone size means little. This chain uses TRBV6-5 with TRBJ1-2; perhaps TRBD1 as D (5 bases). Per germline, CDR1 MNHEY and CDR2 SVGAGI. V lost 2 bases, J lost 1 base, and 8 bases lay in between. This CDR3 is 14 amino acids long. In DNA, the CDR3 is TGTGCCAGCAGTTACGGGGGTCGTAACTATGGCTACACCTTC. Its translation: CASSYGGRNYGYTF.

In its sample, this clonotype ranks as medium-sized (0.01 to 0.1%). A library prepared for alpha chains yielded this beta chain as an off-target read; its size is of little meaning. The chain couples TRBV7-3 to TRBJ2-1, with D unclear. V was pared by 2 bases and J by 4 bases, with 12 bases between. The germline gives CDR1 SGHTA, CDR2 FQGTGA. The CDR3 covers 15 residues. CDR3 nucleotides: TGTGCCAGCAGCTTATATCCGGACGGGTACAATGAGCAGTTCTTC. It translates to CASSLYPDGYNEQFF.

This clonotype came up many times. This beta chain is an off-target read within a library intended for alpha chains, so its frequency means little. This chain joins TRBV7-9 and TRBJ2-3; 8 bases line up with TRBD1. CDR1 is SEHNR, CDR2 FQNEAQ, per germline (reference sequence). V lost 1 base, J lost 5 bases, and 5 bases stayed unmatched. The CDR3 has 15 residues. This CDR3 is CASSLDSTGEDTQYF. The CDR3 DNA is TGTGCCAGCAGCTTAGATTCGACAGGGGAAGATACGCAGTATTTT.

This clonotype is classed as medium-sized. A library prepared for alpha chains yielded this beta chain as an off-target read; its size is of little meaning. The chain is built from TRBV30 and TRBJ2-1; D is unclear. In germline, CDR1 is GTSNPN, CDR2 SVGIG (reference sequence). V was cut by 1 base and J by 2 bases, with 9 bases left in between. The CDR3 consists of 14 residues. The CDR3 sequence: CAWSAMVAYNEQFF. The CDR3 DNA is TGTGCCTGGAGTGCCATGGTAGCCTACAATGAGCAGTTCTTC.

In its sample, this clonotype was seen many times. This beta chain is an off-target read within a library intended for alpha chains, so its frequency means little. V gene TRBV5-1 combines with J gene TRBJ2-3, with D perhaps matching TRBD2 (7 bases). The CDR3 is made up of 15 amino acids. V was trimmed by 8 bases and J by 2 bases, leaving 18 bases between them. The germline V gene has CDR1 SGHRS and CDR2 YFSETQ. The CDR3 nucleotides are TGCGCCAGTAACTTGCGGGGGCTTGACACAGATACGCAGTATTTT. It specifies CASNLRGLDTDTQYF.

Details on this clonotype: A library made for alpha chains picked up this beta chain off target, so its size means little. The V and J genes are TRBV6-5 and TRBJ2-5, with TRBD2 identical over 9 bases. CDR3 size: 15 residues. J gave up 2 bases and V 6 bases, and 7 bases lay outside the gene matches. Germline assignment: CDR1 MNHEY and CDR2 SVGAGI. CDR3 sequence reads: CASRVSGGRQETQYF. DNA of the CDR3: TGTGCCAGCAGGGTCAGCGGGGGGAGGCAAGAGACCCAGTACTTC.

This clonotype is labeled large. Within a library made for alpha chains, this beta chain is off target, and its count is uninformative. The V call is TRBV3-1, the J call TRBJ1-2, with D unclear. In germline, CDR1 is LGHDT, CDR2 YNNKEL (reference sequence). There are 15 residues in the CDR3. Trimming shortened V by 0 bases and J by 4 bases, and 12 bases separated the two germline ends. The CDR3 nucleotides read TGTGCCAGCAGCCAAGATTGGCAGAGCCTCTATGGCTACACCTTC. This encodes CASSQDWQSLYGYTF.

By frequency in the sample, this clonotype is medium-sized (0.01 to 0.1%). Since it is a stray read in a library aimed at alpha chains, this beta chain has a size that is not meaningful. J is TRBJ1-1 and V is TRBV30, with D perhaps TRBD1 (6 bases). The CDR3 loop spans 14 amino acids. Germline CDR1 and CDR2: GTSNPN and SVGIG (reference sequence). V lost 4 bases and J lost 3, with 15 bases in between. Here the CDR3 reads CAWKKDSRYTEAFF. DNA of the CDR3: TGTGCCTGGAAGAAGGACAGCCGATACACTGAAGCTTTCTTT.

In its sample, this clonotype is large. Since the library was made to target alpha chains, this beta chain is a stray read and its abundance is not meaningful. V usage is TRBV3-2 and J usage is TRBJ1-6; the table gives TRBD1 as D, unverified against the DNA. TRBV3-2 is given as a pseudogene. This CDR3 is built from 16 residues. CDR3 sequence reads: CASSQDPPQGNSPLHF. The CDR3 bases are TGTGCCAGCAGCCAAGATCCCCCACAGGGGAATTCACCCCTCCACTTT.

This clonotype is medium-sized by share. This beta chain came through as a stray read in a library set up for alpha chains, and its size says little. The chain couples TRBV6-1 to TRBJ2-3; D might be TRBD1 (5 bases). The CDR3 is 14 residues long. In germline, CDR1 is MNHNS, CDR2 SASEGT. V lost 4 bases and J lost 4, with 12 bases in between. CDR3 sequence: CASSVTAKADTQYF. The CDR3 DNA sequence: TGTGCCAGCAGTGTGACAGCGAAAGCAGATACGCAGTATTTT.

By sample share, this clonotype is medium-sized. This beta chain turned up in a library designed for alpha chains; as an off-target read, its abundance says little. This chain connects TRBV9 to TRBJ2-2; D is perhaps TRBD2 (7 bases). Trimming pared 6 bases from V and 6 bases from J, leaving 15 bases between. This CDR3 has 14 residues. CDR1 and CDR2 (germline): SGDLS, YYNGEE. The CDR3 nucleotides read TGTGCCAGCAAAGGCGGGGGCAGTTCCGGGGAGCTGTTTTTT. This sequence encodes CASKGGGSSGELFF.

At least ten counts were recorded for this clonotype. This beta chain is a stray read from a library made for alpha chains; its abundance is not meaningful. The CDR3 loop is CASSSRRGGTGELFF. In DNA form, the CDR3 reads TGTGCCAGCAGCTCTAGGCGGGGAGGGACCGGGGAGCTGTTTTTT. The rearrangement joins TRBV7-2 to TRBJ2-2; 7 bases line up with TRBD2. The CDR3 totals 15 residues. V shed 4 bases, J shed 5 bases, and the junction held 7 bases outside the gene matches. From germline, CDR1 is SGHTA and CDR2 FQGNSA.

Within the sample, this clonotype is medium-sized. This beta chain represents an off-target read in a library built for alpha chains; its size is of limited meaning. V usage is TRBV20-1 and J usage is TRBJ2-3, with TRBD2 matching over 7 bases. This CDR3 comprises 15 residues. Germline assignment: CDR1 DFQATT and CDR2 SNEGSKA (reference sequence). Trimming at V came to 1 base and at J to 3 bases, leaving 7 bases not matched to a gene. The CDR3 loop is CSARGSSGLTDTQYF. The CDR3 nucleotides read TGCAGTGCTAGAGGCTCTAGCGGCTTAACAGATACGCAGTATTTT.

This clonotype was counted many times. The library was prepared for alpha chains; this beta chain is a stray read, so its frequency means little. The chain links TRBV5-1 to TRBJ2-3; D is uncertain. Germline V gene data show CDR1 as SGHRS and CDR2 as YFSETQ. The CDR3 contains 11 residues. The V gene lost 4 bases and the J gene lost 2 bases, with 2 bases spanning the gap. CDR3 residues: CASSNTDTQYF. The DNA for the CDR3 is TGCGCCAGCAGCAACACAGATACGCAGTATTTT.

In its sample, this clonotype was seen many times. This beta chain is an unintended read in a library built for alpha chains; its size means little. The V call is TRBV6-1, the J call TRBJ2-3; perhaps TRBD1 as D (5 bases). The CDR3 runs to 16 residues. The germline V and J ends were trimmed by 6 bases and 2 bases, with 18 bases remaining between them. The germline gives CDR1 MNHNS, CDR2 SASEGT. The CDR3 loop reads CASSRPRGRFTDTQYF. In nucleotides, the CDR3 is TGTGCCAGCAGCCGTCCTAGGGGAAGGTTCACAGATACGCAGTATTTT.

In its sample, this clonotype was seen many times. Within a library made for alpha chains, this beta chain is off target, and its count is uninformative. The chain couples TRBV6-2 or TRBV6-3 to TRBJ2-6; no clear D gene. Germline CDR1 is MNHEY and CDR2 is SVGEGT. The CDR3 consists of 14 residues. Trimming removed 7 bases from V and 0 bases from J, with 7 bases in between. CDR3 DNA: TGTGCCAGCATCGGACCCTCTGGGGCCAACGTCCTGACTTTC. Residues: CASIGPSGANVLTF.

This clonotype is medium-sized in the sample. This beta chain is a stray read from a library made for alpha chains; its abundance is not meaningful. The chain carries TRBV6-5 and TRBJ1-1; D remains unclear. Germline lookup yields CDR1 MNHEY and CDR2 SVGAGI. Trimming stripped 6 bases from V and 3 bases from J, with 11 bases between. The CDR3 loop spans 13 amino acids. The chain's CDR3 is CASSPLPDTEAFF. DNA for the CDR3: TGTGCCAGCAGCCCTTTGCCGGACACTGAAGCTTTCTTT.

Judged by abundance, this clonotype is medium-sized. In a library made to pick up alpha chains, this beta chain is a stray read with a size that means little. This chain's CDR3 is CASILQRYNYEQYV. DNA of the CDR3: TGTGCCAGCATCCTACAACGGTACAACTACGAGCAGTACGTC. The rearrangement uses TRBV7-8 and TRBJ2-7; D ambiguous. The CDR3 spans 14 residues. Per germline, CDR1 SGHVS and CDR2 FQNEAQ. Deletions cut 7 bases from V and 3 bases from J, with 16 bases between.

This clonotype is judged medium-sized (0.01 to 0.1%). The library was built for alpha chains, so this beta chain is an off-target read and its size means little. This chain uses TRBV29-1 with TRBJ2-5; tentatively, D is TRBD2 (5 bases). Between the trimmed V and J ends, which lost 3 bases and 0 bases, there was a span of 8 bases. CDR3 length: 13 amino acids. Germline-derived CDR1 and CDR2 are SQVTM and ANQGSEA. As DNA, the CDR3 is TGCAGCGTTGATCTGCGGGACCAAGAGACCCAGTACTTC. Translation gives CSVDLRDQETQYF.

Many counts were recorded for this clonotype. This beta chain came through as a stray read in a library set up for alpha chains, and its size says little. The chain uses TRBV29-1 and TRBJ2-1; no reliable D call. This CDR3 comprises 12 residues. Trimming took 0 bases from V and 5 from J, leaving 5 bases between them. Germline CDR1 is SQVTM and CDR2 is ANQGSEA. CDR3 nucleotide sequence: TGCAGCGTTGAAGACTACCACAATGAGCAGTTCTTC. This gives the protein CSVEDYHNEQFF.

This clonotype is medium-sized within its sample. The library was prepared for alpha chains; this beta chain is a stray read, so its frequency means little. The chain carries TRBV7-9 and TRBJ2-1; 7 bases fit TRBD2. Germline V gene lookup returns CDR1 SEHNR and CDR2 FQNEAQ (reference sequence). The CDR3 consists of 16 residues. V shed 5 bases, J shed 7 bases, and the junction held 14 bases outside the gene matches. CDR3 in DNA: TGTGCCAGCAGCCTCACTAGCGCTGGGAGGGCAAATGAGCAGTTCTTC. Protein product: CASSLTSAGRANEQFF.

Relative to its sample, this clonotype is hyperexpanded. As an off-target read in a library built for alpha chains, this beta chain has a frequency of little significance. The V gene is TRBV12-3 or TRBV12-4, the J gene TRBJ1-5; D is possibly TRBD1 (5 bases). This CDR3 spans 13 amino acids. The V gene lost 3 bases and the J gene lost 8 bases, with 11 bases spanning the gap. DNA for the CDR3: TGTGCCAGCAGTTTGTTAGGGGTTGAGCCCCAGCATTTT. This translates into CASSLLGVEPQHF.

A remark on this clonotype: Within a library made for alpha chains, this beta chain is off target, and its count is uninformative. The DNA for the CDR3 is TGTGCCAGCAGCTTAAAACTCGTCGGCGGGGAGCTGTTTTTT. This encodes CASSLKLVGGELFF. The rearrangement joins TRBV11-3 to TRBJ2-2; no definite D call. This CDR3 contains 14 residues. Trimming stripped 2 bases from V and 7 bases from J, with 11 bases between. Germline CDR1 reads SGHNT; CDR2 reads YENEEA.